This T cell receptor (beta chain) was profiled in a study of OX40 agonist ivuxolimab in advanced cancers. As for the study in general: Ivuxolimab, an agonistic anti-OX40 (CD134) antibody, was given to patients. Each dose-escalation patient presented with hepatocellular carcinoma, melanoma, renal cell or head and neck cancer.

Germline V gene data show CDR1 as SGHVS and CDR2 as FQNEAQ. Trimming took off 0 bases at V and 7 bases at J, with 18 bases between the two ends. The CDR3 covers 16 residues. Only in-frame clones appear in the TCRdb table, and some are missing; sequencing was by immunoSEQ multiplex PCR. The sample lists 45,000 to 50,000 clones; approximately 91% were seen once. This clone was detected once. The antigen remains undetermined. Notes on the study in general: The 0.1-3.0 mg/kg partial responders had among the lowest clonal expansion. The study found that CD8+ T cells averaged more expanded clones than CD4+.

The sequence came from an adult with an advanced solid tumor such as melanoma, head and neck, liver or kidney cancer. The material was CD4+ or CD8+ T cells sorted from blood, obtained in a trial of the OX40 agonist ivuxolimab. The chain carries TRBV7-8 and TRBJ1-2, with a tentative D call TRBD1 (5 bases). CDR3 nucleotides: TGTGCCAGCAGCTTAGCGGGCTTCGGCAGGGAAAGTGGCTACACCTTC. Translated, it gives CASSLAGFGRESGYTF.